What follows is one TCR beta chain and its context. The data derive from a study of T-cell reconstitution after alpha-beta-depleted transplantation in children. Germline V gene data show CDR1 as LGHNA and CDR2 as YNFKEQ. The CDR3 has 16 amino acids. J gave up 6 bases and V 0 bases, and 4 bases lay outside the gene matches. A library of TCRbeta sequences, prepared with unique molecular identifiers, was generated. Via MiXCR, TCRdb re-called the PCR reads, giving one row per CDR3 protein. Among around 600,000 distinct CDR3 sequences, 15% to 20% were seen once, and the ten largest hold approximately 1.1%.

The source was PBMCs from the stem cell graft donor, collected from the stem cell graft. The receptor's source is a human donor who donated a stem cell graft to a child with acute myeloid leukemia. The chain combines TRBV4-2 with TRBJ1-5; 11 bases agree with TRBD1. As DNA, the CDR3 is TGTGCCAGCAGCCAAGACAGGACAGGGGGCTCTCAGCCCCAGCATTTT. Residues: CASSQDRTGGSQPQHF.